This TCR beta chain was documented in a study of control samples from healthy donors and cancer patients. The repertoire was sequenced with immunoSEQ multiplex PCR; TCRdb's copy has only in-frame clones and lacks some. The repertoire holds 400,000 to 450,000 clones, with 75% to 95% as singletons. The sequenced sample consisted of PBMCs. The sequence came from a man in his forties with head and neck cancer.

In DNA form, the CDR3 reads TGTGCCAGCCTTGGCAGGGGTCATCAGCCCCAGCATTTT. Protein sequence: CASLGRGHQPQHF. This chain links TRBV2 with TRBJ1-5; a possible D gene is TRBD1 (6 bases). Germline V gene data show CDR1 as SNHLY and CDR2 as FYNNEI. Trimming pared 8 bases from V and 5 bases from J, leaving 13 bases between. This CDR3 comprises 13 residues.